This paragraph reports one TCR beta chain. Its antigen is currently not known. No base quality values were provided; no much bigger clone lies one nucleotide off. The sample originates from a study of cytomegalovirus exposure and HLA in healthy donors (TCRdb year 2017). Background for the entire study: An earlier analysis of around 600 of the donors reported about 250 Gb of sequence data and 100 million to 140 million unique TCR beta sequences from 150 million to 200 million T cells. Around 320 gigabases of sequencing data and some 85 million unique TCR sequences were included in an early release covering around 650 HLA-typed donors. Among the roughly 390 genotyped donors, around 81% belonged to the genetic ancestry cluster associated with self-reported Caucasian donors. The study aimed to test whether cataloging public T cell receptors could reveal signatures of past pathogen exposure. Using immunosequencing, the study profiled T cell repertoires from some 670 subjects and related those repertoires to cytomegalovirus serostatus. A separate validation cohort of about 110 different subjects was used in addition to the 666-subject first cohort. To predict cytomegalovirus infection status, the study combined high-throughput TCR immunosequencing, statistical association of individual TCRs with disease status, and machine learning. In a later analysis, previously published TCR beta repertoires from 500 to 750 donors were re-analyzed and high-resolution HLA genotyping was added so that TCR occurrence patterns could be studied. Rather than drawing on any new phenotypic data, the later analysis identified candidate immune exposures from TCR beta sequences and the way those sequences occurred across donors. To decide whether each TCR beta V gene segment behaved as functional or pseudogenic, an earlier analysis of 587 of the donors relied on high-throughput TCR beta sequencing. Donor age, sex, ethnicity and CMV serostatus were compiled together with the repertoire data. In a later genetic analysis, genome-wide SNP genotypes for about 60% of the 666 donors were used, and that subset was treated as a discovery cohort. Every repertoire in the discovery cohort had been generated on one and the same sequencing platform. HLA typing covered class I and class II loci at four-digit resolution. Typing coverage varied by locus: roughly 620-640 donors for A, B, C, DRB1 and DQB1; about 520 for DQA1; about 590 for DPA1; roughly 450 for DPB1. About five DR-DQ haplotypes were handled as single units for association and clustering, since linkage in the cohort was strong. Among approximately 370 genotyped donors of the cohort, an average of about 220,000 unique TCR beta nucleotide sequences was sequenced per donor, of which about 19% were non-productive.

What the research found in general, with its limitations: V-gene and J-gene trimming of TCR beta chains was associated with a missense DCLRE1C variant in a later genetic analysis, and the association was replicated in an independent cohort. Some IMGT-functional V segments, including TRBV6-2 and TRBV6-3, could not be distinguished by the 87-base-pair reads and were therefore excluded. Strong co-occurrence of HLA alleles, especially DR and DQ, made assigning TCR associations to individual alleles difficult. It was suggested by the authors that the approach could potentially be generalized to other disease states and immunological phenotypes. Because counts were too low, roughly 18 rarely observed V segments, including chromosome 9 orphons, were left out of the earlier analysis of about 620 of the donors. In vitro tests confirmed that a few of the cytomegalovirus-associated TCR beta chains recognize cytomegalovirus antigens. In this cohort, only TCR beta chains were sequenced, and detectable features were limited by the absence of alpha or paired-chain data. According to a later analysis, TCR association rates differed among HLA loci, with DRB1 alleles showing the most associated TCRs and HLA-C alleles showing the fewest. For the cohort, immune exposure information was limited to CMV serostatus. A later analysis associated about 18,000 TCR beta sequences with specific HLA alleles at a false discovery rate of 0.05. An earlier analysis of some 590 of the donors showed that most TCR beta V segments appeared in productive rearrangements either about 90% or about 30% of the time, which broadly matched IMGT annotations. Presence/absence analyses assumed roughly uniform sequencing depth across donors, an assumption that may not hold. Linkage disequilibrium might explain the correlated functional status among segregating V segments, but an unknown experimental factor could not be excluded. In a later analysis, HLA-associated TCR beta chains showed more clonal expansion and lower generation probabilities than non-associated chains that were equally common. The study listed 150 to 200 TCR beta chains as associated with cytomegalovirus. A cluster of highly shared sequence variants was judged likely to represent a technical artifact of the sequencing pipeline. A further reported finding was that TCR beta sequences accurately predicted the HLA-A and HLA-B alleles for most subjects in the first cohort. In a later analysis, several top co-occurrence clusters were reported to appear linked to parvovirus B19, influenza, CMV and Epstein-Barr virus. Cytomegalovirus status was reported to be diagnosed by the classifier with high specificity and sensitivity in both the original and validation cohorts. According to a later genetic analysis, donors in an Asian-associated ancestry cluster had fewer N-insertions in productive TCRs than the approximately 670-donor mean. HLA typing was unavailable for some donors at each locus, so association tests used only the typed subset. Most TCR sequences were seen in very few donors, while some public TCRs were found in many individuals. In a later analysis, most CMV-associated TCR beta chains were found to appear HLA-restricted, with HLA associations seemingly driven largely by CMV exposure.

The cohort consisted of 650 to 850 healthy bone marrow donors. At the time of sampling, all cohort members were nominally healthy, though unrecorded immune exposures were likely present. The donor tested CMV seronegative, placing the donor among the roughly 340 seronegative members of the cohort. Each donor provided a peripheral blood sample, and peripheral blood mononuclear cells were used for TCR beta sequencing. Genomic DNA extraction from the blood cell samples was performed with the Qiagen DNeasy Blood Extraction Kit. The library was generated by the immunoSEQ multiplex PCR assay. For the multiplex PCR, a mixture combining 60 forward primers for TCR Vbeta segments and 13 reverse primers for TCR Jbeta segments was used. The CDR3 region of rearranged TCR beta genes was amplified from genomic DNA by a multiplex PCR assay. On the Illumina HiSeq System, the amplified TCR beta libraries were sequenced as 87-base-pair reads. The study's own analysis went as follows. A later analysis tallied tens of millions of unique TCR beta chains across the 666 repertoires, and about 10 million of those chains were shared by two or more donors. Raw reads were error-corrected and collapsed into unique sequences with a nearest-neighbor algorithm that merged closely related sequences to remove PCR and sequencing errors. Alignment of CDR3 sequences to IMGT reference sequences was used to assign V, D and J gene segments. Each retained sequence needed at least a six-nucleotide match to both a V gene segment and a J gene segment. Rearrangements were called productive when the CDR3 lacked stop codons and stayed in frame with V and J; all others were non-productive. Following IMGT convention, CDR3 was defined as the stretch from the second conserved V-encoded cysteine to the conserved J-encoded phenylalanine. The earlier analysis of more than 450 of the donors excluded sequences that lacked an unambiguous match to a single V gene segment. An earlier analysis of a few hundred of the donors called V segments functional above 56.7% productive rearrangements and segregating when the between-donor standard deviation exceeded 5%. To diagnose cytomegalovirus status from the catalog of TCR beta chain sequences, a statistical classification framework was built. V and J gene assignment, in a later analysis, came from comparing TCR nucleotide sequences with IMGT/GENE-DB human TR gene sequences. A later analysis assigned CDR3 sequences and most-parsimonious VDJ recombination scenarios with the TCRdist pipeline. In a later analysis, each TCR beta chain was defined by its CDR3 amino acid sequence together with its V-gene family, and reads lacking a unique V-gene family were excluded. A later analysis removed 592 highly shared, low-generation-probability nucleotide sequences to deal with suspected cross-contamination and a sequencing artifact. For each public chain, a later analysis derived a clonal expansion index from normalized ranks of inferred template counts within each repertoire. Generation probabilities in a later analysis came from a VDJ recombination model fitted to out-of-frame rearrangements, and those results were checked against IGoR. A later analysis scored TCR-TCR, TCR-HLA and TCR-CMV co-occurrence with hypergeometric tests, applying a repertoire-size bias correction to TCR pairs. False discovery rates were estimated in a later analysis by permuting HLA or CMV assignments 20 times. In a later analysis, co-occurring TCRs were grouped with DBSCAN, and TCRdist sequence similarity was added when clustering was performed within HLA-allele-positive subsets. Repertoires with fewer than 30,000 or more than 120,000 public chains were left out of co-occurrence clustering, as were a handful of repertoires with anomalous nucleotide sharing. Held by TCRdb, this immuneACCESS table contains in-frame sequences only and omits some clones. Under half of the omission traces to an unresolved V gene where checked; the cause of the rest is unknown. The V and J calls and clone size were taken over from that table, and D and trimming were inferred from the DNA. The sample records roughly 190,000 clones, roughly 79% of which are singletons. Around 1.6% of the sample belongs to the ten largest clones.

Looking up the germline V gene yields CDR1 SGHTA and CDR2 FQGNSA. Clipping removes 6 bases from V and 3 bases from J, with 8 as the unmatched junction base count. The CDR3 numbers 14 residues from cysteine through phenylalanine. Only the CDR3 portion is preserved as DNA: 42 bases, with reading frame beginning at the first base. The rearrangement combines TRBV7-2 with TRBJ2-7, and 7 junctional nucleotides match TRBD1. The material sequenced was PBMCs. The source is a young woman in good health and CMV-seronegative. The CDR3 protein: CASSFGTAFYEQYF. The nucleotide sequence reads TGTGCCAGCAGTTTCGGGACAGCTTTCTACGAGCAGTACTTC. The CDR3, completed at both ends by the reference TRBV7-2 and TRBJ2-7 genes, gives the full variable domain GAGVSQSPSNKVTEKGKDVELRCDPISGHTALYWYRQSLGQGLEFLIYFQGNSAPDKSGLPSDRFSAERTGGSVSTLTIQRTQQEDSAVYLCASSFGTAFYEQYFGPGTRLTVT.